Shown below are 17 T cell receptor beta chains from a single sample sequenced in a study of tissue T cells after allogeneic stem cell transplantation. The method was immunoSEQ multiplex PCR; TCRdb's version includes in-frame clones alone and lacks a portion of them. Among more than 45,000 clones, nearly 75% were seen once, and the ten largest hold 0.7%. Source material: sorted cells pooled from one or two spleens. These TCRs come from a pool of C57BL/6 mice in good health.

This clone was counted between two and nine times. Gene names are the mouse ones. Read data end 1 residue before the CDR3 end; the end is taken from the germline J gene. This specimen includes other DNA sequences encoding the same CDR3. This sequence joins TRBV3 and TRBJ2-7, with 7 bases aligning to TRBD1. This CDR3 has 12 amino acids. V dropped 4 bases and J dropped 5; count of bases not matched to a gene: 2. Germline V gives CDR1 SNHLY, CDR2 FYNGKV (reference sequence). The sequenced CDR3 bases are TGTGCCAGCAGCTCGACAGGGAATGAACAGTAC. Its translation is CASSSTGNEQY. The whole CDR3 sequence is CASSSTGNEQYF. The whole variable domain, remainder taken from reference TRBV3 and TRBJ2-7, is GPKVLQIPSHQIIDMGQMVTLNCDPVSNHLYFYWYKQILGQQMEFLVNFYNGKVMEKSKLFKDQFSVERPDGSYFTLKIQPTALEDSAVYFCASSSTGNEQYFGPGTRLTVL.

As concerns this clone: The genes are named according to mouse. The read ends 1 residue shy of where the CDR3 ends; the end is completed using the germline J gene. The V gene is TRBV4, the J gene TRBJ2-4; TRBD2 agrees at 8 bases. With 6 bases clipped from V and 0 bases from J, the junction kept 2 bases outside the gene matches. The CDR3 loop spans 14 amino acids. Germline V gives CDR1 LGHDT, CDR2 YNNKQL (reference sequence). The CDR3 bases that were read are TGTGCCAGCAGGTACTGGGGGAGTCAAAACACCTTGTAC. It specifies CASRYWGSQNTLY. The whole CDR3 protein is CASRYWGSQNTLYF.

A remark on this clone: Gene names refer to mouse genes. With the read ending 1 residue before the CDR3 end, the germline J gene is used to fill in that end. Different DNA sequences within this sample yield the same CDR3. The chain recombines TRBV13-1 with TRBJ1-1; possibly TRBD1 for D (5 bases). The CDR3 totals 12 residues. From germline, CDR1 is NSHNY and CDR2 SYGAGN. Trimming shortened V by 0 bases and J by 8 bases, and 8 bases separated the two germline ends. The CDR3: CASSDVGEEVFF. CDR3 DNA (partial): TGTGCCAGCAGTGATGTGGGGGAGGAAGTCTTC.

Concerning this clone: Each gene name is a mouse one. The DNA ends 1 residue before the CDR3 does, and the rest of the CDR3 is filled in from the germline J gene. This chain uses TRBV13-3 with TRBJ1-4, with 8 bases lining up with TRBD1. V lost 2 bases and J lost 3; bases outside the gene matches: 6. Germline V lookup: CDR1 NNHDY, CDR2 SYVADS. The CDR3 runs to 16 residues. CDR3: CASSEGQGATNERLFF. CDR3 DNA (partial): TGTGCCAGCAGTGAAGGCCAGGGGGCGACCAACGAAAGATTATTT.

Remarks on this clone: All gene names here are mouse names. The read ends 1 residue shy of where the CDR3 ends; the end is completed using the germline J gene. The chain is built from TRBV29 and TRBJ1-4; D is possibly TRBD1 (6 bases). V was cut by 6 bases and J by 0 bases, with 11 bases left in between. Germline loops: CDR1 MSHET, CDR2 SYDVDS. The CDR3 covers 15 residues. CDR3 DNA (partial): TGTGCTAGCAGCCGGGGACAAATTTCCAACGAAAGATTATTT. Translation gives CASSRGQISNERLF. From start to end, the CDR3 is CASSRGQISNERLFF.

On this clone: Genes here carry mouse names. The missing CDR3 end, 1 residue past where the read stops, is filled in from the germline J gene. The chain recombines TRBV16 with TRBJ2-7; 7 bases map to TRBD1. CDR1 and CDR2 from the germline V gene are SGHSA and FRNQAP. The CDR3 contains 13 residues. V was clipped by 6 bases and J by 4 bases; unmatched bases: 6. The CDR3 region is CASSFRDSYEQYF. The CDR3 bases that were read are TGTGCAAGCAGTTTCCGGGACAGTTATGAACAGTAC.

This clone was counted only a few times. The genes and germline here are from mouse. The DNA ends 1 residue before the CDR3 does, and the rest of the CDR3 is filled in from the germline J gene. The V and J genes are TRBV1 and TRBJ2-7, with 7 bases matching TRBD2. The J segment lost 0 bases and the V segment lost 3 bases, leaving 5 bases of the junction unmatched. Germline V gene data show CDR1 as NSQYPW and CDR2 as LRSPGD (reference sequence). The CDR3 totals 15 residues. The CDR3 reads CTCSAMTGSSYEQYF. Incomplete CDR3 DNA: TGCACCTGCAGTGCCATGACTGGGAGCTCCTATGAACAGTAC. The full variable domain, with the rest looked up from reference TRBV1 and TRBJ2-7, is VTLLEQNPRWRLVPRGQAVNLRCILKNSQYPWMSWYQQDLQKQLQWLFTLRSPGDKEVKSLPGADYLATRVTDTELRLQVANMSQGRTLYCTCSAMTGSSYEQYFGPGTRLTVL.

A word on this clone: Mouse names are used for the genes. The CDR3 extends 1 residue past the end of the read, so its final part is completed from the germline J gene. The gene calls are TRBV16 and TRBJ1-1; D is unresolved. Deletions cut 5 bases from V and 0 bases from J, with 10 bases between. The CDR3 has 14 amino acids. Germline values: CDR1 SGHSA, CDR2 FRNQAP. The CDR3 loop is CASSPRSANTEVFF. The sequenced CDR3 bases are TGTGCAAGCAGCCCACGGTCCGCAAACACAGAAGTCTTC.

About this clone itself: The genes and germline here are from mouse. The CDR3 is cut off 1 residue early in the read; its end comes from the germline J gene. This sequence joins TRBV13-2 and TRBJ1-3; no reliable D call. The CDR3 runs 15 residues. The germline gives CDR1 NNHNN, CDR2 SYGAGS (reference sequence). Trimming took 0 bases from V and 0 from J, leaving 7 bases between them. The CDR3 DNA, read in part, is TGTGCCAGCGGTGATGCAGAGGGTTCTGGAAATACGCTCTAT. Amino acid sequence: CASGDAEGSGNTLY. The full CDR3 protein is CASGDAEGSGNTLYF.

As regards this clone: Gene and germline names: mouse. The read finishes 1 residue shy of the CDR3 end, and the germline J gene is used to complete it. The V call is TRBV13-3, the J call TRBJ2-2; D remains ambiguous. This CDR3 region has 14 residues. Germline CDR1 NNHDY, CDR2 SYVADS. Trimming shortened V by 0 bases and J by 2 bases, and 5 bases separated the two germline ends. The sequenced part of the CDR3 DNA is TGTGCCAGCAGTGATGCCTGGAACACCGGGCAGCTCTAC. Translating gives CASSDAWNTGQLY. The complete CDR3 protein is CASSDAWNTGQLYF. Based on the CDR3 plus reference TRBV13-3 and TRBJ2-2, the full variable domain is EAAVTQSPRSKVAVTGGKVTLSCHQTNNHDYMYWYRQDTGHGLRLIHYSYVADSTEKGDIPDGYKASRPSQENFSLILELASLSQTAVYFCASSDAWNTGQLYFGEGSKLTVL.

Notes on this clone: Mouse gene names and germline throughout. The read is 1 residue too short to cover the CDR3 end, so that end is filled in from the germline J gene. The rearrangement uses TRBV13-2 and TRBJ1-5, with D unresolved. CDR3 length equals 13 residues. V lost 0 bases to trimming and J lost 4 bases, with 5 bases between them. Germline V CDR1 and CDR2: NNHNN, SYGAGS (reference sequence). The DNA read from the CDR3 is TGTGCCAGCGGTGATGCTACAAACCAGGCTCCGCTT. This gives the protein CASGDATNQAPL. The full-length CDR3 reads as CASGDATNQAPLF.

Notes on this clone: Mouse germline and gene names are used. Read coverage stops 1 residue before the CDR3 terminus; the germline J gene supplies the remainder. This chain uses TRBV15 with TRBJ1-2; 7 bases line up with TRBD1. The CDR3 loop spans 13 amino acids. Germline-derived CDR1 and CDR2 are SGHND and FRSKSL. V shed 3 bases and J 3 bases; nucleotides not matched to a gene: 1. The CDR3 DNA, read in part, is TGTGCCAGCAGTTTCACAGGGGACTCCGACTACACC. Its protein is CASSFTGDSDYT. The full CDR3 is CASSFTGDSDYTF.

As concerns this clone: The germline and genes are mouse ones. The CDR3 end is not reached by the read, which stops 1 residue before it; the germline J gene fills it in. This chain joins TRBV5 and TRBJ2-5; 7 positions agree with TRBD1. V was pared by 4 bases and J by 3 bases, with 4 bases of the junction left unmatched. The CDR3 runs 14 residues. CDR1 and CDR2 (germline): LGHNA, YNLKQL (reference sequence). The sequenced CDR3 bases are TGTGCCAGCAGCCTCGGGGGACAGCAAGACACCCAGTAC. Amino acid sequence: CASSLGGQQDTQY. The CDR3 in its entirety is CASSLGGQQDTQYF.

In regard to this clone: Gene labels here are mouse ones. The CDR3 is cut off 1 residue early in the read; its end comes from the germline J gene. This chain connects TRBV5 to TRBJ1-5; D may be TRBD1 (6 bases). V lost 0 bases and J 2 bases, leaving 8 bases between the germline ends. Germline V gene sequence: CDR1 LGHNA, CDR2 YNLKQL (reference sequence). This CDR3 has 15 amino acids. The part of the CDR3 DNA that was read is TGTGCCAGCAGCCAAGAGAGGGGGTACAACCAGGCTCCGCTT. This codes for CASSQERGYNQAPL. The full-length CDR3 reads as CASSQERGYNQAPLF.

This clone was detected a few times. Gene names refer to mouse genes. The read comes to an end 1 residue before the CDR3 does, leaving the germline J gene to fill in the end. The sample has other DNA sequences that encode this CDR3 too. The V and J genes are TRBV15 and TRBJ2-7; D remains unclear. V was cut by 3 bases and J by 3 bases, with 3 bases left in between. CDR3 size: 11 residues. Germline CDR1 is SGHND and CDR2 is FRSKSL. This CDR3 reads CASSLGYEQYF. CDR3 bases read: TGTGCCAGCAGTTTGGGCTATGAACAGTAC.

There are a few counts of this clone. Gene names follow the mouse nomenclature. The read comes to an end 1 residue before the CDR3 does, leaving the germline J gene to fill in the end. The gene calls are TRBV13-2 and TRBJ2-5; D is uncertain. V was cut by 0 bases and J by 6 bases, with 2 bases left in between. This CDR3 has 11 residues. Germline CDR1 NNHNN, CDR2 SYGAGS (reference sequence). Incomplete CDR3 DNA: TGTGCCAGCGGTGATGGGGACACCCAGTAC. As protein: CASGDGDTQY. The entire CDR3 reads CASGDGDTQYF.

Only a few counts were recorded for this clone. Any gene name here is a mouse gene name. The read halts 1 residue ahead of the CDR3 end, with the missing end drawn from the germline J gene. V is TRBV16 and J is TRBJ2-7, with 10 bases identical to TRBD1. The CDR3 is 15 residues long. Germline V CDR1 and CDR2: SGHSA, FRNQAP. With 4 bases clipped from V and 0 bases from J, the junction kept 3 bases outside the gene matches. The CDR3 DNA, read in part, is TGTGCAAGCAGCTCACGGACAGGGGGCTCCTATGAACAGTAC. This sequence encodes CASSSRTGGSYEQY. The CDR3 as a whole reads CASSSRTGGSYEQYF.